This T cell receptor (beta chain) was sequenced for a study of shared clonotypes between healthy human individuals (dated by TCRdb to about 2020). With regard to the full study: The cohort included three men and a couple of women between 18 and 49 years of age. For each donor, CD4 naive and CD4 memory were each given three plates, CD8 naive was given two plates, and CD8 memory was given one plate. The study deeply sequenced blood TCR repertoires of several healthy adults to estimate repertoire size and the extent of clonotype sharing between individuals. Different laboratories and diverse techniques were used to prepare libraries and sequence TCR repertoires, to increase sequencing depth and limit assay-specific biases. Leukapheresis yielded between about 0.85 and 9.5 billion PBMCs per donor.

About this clone itself: The target of this receptor is not known. No much larger clone exists at a distance of one base, and base qualities are not known.

Healthy HIV-negative adults with no recently reported acute infections or vaccinations were included as donors. Every donor was a Caucasian adult residing in Nashville, Tennessee, USA. CD4+ T cells were enriched through magnetic negative selection, after which naive cells were positively selected on CD45RA and the remaining negative fraction served as the memory subset. Blood was obtained by leukapheresis, after which PBMCs were separated by Ficoll-Histopaque density gradient centrifugation and cryopreserved in liquid nitrogen vapor phase. Analytical flow cytometry was used to check the purity and quantity of each magnetically sorted T cell population. Each sorted fraction had its genomic DNA isolated and then quantified by UV absorbance on a Nanodrop 2000c. The germline V gene encodes CDR1 MNHEY and CDR2 SVGAGI. V is pared back by 2 bases and J by 0 bases, with 11 bases lying between the germline termini. The cysteine opens and the phenylalanine closes a CDR3 of 16 amino acids. Just CDR3 DNA is preserved here, 48 bases in frame from base 1.

Using the deep immunoSEQ assay, TCR CDR3 regions were amplified from genomic DNA by multiplex PCR. Extracted genomic DNA from each cell subset was distributed evenly across all wells of several immunoSEQ 96-well plates, and each plate was treated as a replicate. For sorted subsets, each replicate PCR was loaded with 200 ng genomic DNA, equivalent to 30,000 or so T cell genomes. The purified libraries were quantified using a Qubit 3.0 fluorometer, sized with a Bioanalyzer 2100, and then quantified again using the KAPA Library Quantification kit. A separate single-read 150-cycle Illumina NextSeq 550 flow cell was used to sequence each immunoSEQ 96-well plate. Per the authors' processing: The immunoSEQ output contained only junctional sequences without quality scores, so filtering could not match that applied to full-length reads. Sequences were annotated with PyIR, a Python wrapper for IgBLAST v1.9, using IMGT germline references to assign V/J genes and CDR3. Reads were removed for weak V/J assignments (E-value above 1e-6), missing CDR3, stop codons, out-of-frame junctions, or ambiguous translated residues. V3J clonotypes were defined as sequences sharing the same inferred V gene, J gene, and CDR3 amino acid sequence. The percentage overlap between two repertoires was calculated by dividing the number of shared unique clonotypes by the size of the smaller repertoire. Repertoire richness was assessed with RTK rarefaction, the Chao1 estimator, and Recon v2.1 estimates of unobserved clonotypes. Generation probabilities were computed with OLGA for all TCRbeta clonotypes obtained by the gDNA method from a handful of donors. TCRdb took over this immuneACCESS table, retaining in-frame rearrangements with V and J assigned. Such tables are incomplete; in checked studies, under half of the missing clones stem from an unresolved V gene, and the remainder is unexplained. That table furnishes V, J and clone size, whereas the DNA furnished D and trimming. Present in this sample are about 2.4 million clones, roughly 93% of which were seen just once. 0.35% to 0.45% of the sample rests with the top ten.

Study-wide conclusions, independent of this receptor: Pairwise subsampling led to the expectation that sequencing depth would affect the degree of clonotype sharing among donors. Compared with non-shared clonotypes, clonotypes shared by all four sorted-subset donors had higher generation probabilities. Even with the large sequencing depth, rarefaction of the sorted-subset datasets indicated that sequencing was incomplete. When four donors were compared, the shared fraction of clonotypes was around 5% for naive CD4, around 3.6% for naive CD8, roughly 2.3% for memory CD4, and 0.4% for memory CD8. The genetic and exposure-history diversity represented was limited by the small number of donors. Only blood was sampled, and tissue TCR repertoires likely differ from those in blood. Estimated clonotype richness was generally larger for naive than for memory subsets.

The rearrangement combines TRBV6-5 with TRBJ1-3; matching of 6 bases hints at TRBD1 as the D gene. The receptor was isolated from a man aged 18 to 29 in good health. Some clones in this sample may be carry-over from other donors' samples. Sequenced: naive CD4+ T cells from PBMCs. The meaning of the sample's cell subset or site label: CD45RA+ positively selected. The CDR3 protein: CASSYGRGHSGNTIYF. The DNA reads TGTGCCAGCAGTTACGGGCGGGGACACTCTGGAAACACCATATATTTT.